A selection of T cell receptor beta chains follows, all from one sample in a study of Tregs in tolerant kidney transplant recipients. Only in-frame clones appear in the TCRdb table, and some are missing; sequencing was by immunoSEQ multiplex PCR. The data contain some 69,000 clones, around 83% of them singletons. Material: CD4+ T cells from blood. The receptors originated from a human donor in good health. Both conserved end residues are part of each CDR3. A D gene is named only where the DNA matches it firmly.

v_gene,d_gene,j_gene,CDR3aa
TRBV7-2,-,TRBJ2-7,CASSLKGKWYEQYF
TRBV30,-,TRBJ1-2,CAWSPIRDTTF
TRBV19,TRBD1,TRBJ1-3,CATDDRVVGNTIYF
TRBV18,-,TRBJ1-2,CASSQGTYGYTF
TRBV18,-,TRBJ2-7,CASSPGTPRVYEQYF
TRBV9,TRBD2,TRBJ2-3,CASSPGGVSGASTDTQYF
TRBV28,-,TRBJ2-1,CASSLYGGPDRGREQFF
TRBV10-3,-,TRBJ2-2,CASIRTANTGELFF
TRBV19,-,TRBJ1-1,CAIRNRAYTEAFF
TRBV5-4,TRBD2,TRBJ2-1,CASSLGPGLAGNEQFF
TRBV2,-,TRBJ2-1,CASSEEFEEQFF
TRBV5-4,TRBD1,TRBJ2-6,CASSRRQGATGANVLTF
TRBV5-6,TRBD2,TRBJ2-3,CASSPLAGATDTQYF
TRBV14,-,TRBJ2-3,CASSNRATDTQYF
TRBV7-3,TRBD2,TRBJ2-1,CASSLIPGGADEQFF
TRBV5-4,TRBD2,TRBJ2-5,CASSSWGGKETQYF
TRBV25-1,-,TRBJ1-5,CASSANQGVVDQPQHF
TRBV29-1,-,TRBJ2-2,CSVEREVNTGELFF
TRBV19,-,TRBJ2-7,CASSSGTSSYEQYF
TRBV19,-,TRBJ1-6,CASSIPGNSPLHF
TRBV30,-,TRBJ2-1,CAWSEGSEQFF
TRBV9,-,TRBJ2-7,CASSVGELSYEQYF
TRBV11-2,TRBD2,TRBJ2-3,CASSSRLAGTDTQYF
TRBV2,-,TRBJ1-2,CASSERGGQYSGYTF
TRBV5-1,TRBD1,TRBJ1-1,CASRRRGTGGAEAFF
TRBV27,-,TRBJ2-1,CASSLRPGRDTYNEQFF
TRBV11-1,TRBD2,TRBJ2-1,CASSHGLAVDQFF
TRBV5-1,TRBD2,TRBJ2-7,CASSLRSGGAYDEQYF
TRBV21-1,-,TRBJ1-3,CASSPQGLSGNTIYF
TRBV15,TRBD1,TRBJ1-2,CATSRDFSGGDGYTF
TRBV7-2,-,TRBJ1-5,CASSAPGGSNQPQHF
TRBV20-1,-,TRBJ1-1,CSEKANTEAFF
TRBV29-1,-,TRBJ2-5,CSVEDVGFRETQYF
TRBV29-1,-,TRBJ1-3,CSAAFSGNTIYF
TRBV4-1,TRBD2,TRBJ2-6,CASSHPLGTSGRGGANVLTF
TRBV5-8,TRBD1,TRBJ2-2,CASSQVTGINDGELFF
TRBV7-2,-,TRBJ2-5,CASSLGRGETQYF
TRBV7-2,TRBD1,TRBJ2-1,CASSPGEDRDHNEQFF
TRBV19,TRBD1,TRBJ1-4,CASSITGGREKLFF